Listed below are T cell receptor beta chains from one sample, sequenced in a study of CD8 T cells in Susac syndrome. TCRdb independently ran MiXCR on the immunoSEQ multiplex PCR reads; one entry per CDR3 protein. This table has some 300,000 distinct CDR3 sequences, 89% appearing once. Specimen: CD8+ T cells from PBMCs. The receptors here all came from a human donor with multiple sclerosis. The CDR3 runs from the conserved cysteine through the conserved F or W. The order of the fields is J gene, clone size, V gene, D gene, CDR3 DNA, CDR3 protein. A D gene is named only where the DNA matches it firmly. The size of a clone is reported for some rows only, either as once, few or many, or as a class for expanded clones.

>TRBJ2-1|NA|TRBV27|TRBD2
TGTGCCAGCAGTTTATCGTGGACTAGCAATGAGCAGTTCTTC
CASSLSWTSNEQFF
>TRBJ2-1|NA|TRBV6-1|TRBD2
TGTGCCAGCAGTCGAACCTCCGGGACTAGCGCTTACAATGAGCAGTTCTTC
CASSRTSGTSAYNEQFF
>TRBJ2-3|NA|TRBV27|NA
TGTGCCAGCAGTTCGGACCTCGCAGATACGCAGTATTTT
CASSSDLADTQYF
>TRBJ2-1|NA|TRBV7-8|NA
TGTGCCAGCAGCTTAGCCGGCCTACTCTACAATGAGCAGTTCTTC
CASSLAGLLYNEQFF
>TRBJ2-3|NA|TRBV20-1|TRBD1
TGCAGTGCCTCCCTGTCGCAAGGGGGCGATTTCACAGATACGCAGTATTTT
CSASLSQGGDFTDTQYF
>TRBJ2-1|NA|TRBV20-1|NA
TGCAGTGCTAGGCGGCCTCTAAATCCTGAGCAGTTCTTC
CSARRPLNPEQFF
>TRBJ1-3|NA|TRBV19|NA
TGTGCCAGTAGTGTGATAAGCGACCTTGGAAACACCATATATTTT
CASSVISDLGNTIYF
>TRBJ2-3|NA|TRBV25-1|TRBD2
TGTGCCAGCAGTGACTTAGCGGGAGGAGCAGATACGCAGTATTTT
CASSDLAGGADTQYF
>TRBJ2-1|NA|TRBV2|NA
TGTGCCAGCAGTGGGTACCGGGATGAGCAGTTCTTC
CASSGYRDEQFF
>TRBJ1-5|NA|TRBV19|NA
TGTGCCAGTAGCATGACAGGCAATCAGCCCCAGCATTTT
CASSMTGNQPQHF
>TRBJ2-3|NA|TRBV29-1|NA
TGCAGCGCCAAGCGGGCTAGCGAATACACAGATACGCAGTATTTT
CSAKRASEYTDTQYF
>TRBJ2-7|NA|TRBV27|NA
TGTGCCAGCAGTTTTTCAATGGCCAACTACGAGCAGTACTTC
CASSFSMANYEQYF
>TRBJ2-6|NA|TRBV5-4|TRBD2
TGTGCCTTCGAGGCTAGCGGGGGGGCCGGGGCCAACGCCCTGACTTTC
CAFEASGGAGANALTF
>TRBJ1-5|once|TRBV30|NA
TGTGCCTGGTCCGACAGTGATAGCAATCAGCCCCAGCATTTT
CAWSDSDSNQPQHF